A selection of T cell receptor beta chains follows, all from one sample in a study of molecular identifiers for immune sequencing clone quantification. TCRdb called the PCR reads again in MiXCR, with one record for every CDR3 protein. The profile shows approximately 100,000 distinct CDR3 sequences, roughly 38% of them singletons. Sequencing input: naive CD8+ T cells from blood, with Jurkat cell RNA spiked in. Receptors were obtained from a human donor in good health. Some libraries in this study had Jurkat cell RNA spiked in. CDR3s include the opening cysteine and the closing phenylalanine or tryptophan. A D gene is named only where the DNA matches it firmly. Expanded clones get a size class; other rows say once, few or many, or leave the size out.

d_call | j_call | clone_size | v_call | cdr3_aa
. | TRBJ1-1 | few | TRBV6-5 | CASSITLSIYPEAFF
. | TRBJ2-5 | . | TRBV12-3/TRBV12-4 | CASSEVPEQETQYF
. | TRBJ1-1 | . | TRBV10-3 | CAIRAGMNTEAFF
. | TRBJ2-1 | . | TRBV12-3/TRBV12-4 | CASSPEGGDNEQFF
. | TRBJ1-2 | . | TRBV12-3/TRBV12-4 | CASSPGQAYGYAF
TRBD2 | TRBJ2-7 | few | TRBV14 | CASSQDPVAGVPYEQYF
. | TRBJ2-7 | few | TRBV2 | CASSDRVEQYF
. | TRBJ2-7 | few | TRBV4-1 | CASSQEVGRVYEQYF
. | TRBJ2-7 | few | TRBV5-6 | CASSIDRGGYEQYF
TRBD1 | TRBJ2-1 | . | TRBV25-1 | CASSELETGGREQLF
. | TRBJ2-2 | . | TRBV6-2/TRBV6-3 | CASSYVRNTGELFF
TRBD2 | TRBJ2-1 | . | TRBV20-1 | CSARGRRTSGYNEQFF
TRBD1 | TRBJ1-1 | many | TRBV7-2 | CASSLDVGTGTVEAFF
TRBD1 | TRBJ1-5 | many | TRBV28 | CASSRTLDRGDQPQHF
. | TRBJ1-1 | few | TRBV4-3 | CASSQESAAGTEAFF
. | TRBJ2-1 | many | TRBV28 | CASTWFAEAHNEQFF
. | TRBJ2-1 | few | TRBV28 | CASSFPGPAPYNEQFF
TRBD2 | TRBJ2-1 | few | TRBV7-2 | CASSPAPGTSGFSYNEQFF
. | TRBJ2-7 | many | TRBV12-3/TRBV12-4 | CASSLGQSPYEQYF
. | TRBJ2-3 | many | TRBV2 | CASSEASSTDTQYF
. | TRBJ2-7 | . | TRBV28 | CASSIGGLEQYF
. | TRBJ2-3 | few | TRBV20-1 | CSAREDVSTDTQYF
TRBD1 | TRBJ1-1 | . | TRBV20-1 | CSARVTGVFSKAFF
. | TRBJ2-7 | few | TRBV10-3 | CAISESPRFYEQYF
. | TRBJ2-4 | few | TRBV6-2/TRBV6-3 | CASSYSWERAKNIQYF
. | TRBJ1-4 | . | TRBV28 | CASRLVATNEKLIF
TRBD2 | TRBJ2-3 | once | TRBV29-1 | CSVPWWEGDTQYF
. | TRBJ2-7 | . | TRBV7-2 | CASSALTRVPFEQYF
. | TRBJ2-5 | . | TRBV27 | CASSLLAEDETQYF
TRBD1 | TRBJ2-6 | many | TRBV7-6 | CASSLERGRTSGANVLTF
TRBD1 | TRBJ2-1 | few | TRBV14 | CANRQGGDNEQFF
. | . | . | TRBV11-2 | CASSHRVQVTQFF